The 14 T cell receptor beta chains listed next were all sequenced from one sample in a study of monozygotic twins with inflammatory bowel disease. No DNA is given; TCRdb re-called the 5' RACE reads and lists each CDR3 protein once. The table lists 440,000 or so distinct CDR3 sequences. Sample: blood. The receptor source for this set is a human donor with ulcerative colitis or Crohn's disease, or a healthy co-twin of an affected twin (not recorded which).

V and J are TRBV19 and TRBJ2-7; the TCRdb D gene call, TRBD1, has no DNA to confirm it. In germline, CDR1 is LNHDA, CDR2 SQIVND (reference sequence). This CDR3 comprises 16 residues. The CDR3 reads CASSMAGRDGTYEQYF.

The chain is built from TRBV27 and TRBJ2-1; lacking DNA, the TRBD2 call made by TCRdb goes unchecked. CDR3 length: 13 residues. Germline-derived CDR1 and CDR2 are MNHEY and SMNVEV (reference sequence). CDR3 sequence reads: CASSLLAKNEQFF.

V is TRBV27 and J is TRBJ1-6. The CDR3 extends over 14 amino acids. The germline gives CDR1 MNHEY, CDR2 SMNVEV (reference sequence). CDR3 sequence reads: CASSRGGRNSPLHF.

The chain carries TRBV30 and TRBJ2-1; the TRBD2 assignment by TCRdb is unverifiable without DNA. The length of the CDR3 is 15 residues. Germline lookup yields CDR1 GTSNPN and CDR2 SVGIG (reference sequence). CDR3 sequence reads: CAWSPLSWREGEQFF.

The V and J genes are TRBV10-3 and TRBJ2-5; TCRdb's D gene call, TRBD1, goes unchecked for lack of DNA. The CDR3 totals 12 residues. Germline CDR1 is ENHRY and CDR2 is SYGVKD. The CDR3 protein is CAIGAGEETQYF.

J is TRBJ1-2 and V is TRBV5-5. The CDR3 has 16 amino acids. Looked up from germline, CDR1 is SGHKS and CDR2 is YYEKEE (reference sequence). This CDR3 is CASTFVGGRANYGYTF.

V usage is TRBV6-2 or TRBV6-3 and J usage is TRBJ1-2. This CDR3 spans 11 amino acids. Germline loops: CDR1 MNHEY, CDR2 SVGEGT. The chain's CDR3 is CASSYSRGYTF.

The chain uses TRBV5-1 and TRBJ1-6. The CDR3 runs to 14 residues. Looked up from germline, CDR1 is SGHRS and CDR2 is YFSETQ. CDR3 residues: CASSLPDVGSPLHF.

The V gene is TRBV12-3 or TRBV12-4, the J gene TRBJ1-4; as DNA is missing, the TRBD1 call by TCRdb cannot be tested. This CDR3 has 15 amino acids. CDR3 amino acids: CASSPRAAINEKLFF.

This CDR3 reads CASSLTMRDRANTEAFF. The chain recombines TRBV27 with TRBJ1-1; the TRBD1 assignment by TCRdb is unverifiable without DNA. The CDR3 totals 17 residues. Germline V gives CDR1 MNHEY, CDR2 SMNVEV (reference sequence).

This chain links TRBV3-1 with TRBJ2-7. The CDR3 totals 14 residues. Germline assignment: CDR1 LGHDT and CDR2 YNNKEL (reference sequence). CDR3 amino acids: CASSQERSPYEQYF.

The J gene is TRBJ2-7, the V gene TRBV27. The CDR3 is 12 residues long. Germline lookup yields CDR1 MNHEY and CDR2 SMNVEV (reference sequence). The CDR3 here is CASSSPKYEQYF.

This rearrangement joins TRBV7-2 to TRBJ2-6; the D call of TRBD1 rests on TCRdb alone, since no DNA is present to check it. The CDR3 runs 17 residues. Germline V gene sequence: CDR1 SGHTA, CDR2 FQGNSA. Here the CDR3 reads CASSTPRAPGRANVLTF.

The gene calls are TRBV5-1 and TRBJ2-7; TCRdb's D gene call, TRBD2, goes unchecked for lack of DNA. This CDR3 is built from 15 residues. Germline V gene data show CDR1 as SGHRS and CDR2 as YFSETQ. The CDR3 reads CASSWGLAASYEQYF.